This T cell receptor beta chain was documented in a study of T cell responses to AZD1222 COVID-19 vaccine. Analysis merged second doses at about 4 or about 12 weeks. Broader study findings: A mostly white British donor set with more females was recruited, and clonal diversity was possibly underestimated. No day 14 peak samples; only post-peak repertoires were characterized. Per reports, nearly half of all spike-specific TCRs target regions that are unmutated in variants.

TCRdb's copy holds only in-frame clones and misses some; the assay was immunoSEQ multiplex PCR. The sample yields 250,000 to 300,000 clones, around 93% seen once. On this clone: As yet, its antigen is unknown.

Trimming removed 2 bases from V and 1 base from J; junction bases left unmatched: 4. The V gene's germline CDR1 is SGHTA and CDR2 FQGTGA. The CDR3 length is 17 residues. The clonotype originates from an adult who received the AZD1222 COVID-19 vaccine. The sequencing used peripheral blood, collected 28 days after the second AZD1222 dose. The rearrangement links TRBV7-3 to TRBJ2-1, with 11 bases matching TRBD2. The CDR3 loop is CASSLAGTSGSYNEQFF. CDR3 DNA sequence: TGTGCCAGCAGCTTAGCCGGGACTAGCGGATCCTACAATGAGCAGTTCTTC.